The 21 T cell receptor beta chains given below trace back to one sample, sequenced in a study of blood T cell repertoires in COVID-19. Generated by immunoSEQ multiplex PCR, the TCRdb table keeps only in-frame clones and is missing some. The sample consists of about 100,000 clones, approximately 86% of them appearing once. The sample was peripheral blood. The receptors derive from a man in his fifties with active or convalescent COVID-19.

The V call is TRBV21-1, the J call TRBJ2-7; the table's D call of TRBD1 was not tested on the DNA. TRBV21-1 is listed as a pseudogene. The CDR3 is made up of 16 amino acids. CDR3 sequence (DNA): TGTGCCAGCAGCAAAGCCCGACAGGGGCCTTCCTACGAGCAGTACTTC. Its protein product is CASSKARQGPSYEQYF.

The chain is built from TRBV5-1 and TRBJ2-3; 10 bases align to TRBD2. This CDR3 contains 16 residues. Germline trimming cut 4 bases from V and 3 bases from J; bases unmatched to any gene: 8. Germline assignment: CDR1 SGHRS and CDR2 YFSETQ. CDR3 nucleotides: TGCGCCAGCAGCCCCCAGGGACTAGCGACTACAGATACGCAGTATTTT. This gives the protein CASSPQGLATTDTQYF.

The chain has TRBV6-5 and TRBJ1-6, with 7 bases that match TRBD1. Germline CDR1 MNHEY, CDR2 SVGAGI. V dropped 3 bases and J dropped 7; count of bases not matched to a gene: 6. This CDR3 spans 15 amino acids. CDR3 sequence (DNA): TGTGCCAGCAGTTATTTCACAGGGGACAATTCACCCCTCCACTTT. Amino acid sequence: CASSYFTGDNSPLHF.

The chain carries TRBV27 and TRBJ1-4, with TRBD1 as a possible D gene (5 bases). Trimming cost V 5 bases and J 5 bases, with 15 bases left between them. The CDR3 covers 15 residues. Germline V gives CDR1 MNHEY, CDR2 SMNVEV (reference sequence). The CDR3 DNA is TGTGCCAGCAGTCCCCTAGGGGCTCTGAATGAAAAACTGTTTTTT. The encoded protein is CASSPLGALNEKLFF.

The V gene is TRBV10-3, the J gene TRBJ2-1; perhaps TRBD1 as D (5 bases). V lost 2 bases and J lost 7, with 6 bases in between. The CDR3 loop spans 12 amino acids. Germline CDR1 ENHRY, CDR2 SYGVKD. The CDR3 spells CAISETGNEQFF. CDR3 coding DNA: TGTGCCATCAGTGAGACAGGAAATGAGCAGTTCTTC.

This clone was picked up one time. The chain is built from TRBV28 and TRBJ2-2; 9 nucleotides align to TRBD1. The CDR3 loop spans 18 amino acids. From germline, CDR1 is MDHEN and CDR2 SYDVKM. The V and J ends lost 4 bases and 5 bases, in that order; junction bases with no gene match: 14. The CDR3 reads CASSSQTGTGLLTGELFF. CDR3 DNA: TGTGCCAGCAGTTCCCAAACCGGGACAGGGCTCCTTACCGGGGAGCTGTTTTTT.

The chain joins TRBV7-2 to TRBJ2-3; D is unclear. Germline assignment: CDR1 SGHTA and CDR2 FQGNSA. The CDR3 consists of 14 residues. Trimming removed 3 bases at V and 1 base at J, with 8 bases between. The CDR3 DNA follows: TGTGCCAGCAGCTTGTACAGCCGCACAGATACGCAGTATTTT. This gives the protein CASSLYSRTDTQYF.

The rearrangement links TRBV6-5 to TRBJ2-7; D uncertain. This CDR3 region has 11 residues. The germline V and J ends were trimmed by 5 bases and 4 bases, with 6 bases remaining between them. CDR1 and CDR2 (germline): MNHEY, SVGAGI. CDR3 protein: CASSLEYEQYV. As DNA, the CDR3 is TGTGCCAGCAGTCTAGAATACGAGCAGTACGTC.

This CDR3 is CASSLLKGTSGRYQYF. CDR3 DNA sequence: TGTGCCAGCAGCTTGTTGAAGGGGACTAGCGGGAGATACCAGTACTTC. The chain combines TRBV5-6 with TRBJ2-5; 14 bases align to TRBD2. The CDR3 is 16 amino acids. Trimming took 1 base from V and 10 from J; bases not matched to a gene: 9. CDR1 and CDR2 (germline): SGHDT, YYEEEE.

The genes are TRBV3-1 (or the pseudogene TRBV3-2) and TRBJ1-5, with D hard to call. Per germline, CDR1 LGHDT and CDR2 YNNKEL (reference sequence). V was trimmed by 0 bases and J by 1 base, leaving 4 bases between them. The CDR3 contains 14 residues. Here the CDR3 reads CASSQDRSNQPQHF. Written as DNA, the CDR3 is TGTGCCAGCAGCCAAGATCGGAGCAATCAGCCCCAGCATTTT.

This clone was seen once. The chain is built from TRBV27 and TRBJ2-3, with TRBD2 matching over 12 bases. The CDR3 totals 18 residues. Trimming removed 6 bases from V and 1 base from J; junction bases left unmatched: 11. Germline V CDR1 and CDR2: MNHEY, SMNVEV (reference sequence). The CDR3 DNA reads TGTGCCAGCAGCACCCTAGCGGGGGGGCTTCAAGGCACAGATACGCAGTATTTT. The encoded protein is CASSTLAGGLQGTDTQYF.

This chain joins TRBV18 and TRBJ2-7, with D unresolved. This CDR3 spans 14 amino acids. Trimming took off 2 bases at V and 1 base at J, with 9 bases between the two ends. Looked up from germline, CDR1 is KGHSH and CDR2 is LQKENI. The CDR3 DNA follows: TGTGCCAGCTCACCAAATCGAACATCCTACGAGCAGTACTTC. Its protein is CASSPNRTSYEQYF.

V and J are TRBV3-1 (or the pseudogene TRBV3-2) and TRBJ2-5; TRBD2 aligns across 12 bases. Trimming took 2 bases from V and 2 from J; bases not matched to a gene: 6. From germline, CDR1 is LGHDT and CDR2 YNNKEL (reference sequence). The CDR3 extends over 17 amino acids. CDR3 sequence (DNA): TGTGCCAGCAGCCAAAACTCCGGGACTAGCGGGCAAGAGACCCAGTACTTC. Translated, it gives CASSQNSGTSGQETQYF.

The DNA of the CDR3 is TGTGCCAGTAGTACACCTCACGGCGGATCGAACTACAATGAGCAGTTCTTC. This codes for CASSTPHGGSNYNEQFF. V and J are TRBV19 and TRBJ2-1; unclear D gene. With 4 bases removed from V and 3 bases from J, the gap between germline ends came to 19 bases. Germline values: CDR1 LNHDA, CDR2 SQIVND (reference sequence). The CDR3 is 17 amino acids.

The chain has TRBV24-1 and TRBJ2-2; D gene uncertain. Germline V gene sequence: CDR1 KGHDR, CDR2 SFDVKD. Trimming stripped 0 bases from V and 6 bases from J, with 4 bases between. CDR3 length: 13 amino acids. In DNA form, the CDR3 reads TGTGCCACCAGTGATTTGCATGCCGGGGAGCTGTTTTTT. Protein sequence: CATSDLHAGELFF.

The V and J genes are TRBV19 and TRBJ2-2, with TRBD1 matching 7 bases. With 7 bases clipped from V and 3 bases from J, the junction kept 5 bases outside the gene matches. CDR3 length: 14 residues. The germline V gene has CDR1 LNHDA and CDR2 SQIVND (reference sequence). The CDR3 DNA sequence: TGTGCCAGTACCCCGGGACAGTACACCGGGGAGCTGTTTTTT. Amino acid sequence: CASTPGQYTGELFF.

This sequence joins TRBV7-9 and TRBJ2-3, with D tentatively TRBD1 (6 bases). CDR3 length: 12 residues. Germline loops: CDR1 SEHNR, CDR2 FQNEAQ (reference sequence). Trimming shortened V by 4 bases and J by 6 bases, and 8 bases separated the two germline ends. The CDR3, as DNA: TGTGCCAGCAGCTCTCAGGGGGATACGCAGTATTTT. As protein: CASSSQGDTQYF. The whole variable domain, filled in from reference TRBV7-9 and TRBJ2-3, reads DTGVSQNPRHKITKRGQNVTFRCDPISEHNRLYWYRQTLGQGPEFLTYFQNEAQLEKSRLLSDRFSAERPKGSFSTLEIQRTEQGDSAMYLCASSSQGDTQYFGPGTRLTVL.

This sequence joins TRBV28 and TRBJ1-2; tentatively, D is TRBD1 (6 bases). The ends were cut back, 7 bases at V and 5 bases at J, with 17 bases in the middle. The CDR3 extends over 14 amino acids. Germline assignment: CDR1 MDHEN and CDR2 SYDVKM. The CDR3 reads CASKRTELAYGYTF. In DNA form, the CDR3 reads TGTGCCAGCAAACGGACAGAGCTAGCTTATGGCTACACCTTC.

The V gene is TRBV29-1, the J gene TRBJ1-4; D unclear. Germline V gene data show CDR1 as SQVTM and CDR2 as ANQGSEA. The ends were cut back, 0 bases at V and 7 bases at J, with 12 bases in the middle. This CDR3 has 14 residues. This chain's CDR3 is CSVEDPGEGEKLFF. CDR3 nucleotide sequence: TGCAGCGTTGAAGACCCCGGGGAGGGTGAAAAACTGTTTTTT. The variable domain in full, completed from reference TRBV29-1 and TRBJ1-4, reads SAVISQKPSRDICQRGTSLTIQCQVDSQVTMMFWYRQQPGQSLTLIATANQGSEATYESGFVIDKFPISRPNLTFSTLTVSNMSPEDSSIYLCSVEDPGEGEKLFFGSGTQLSVL.

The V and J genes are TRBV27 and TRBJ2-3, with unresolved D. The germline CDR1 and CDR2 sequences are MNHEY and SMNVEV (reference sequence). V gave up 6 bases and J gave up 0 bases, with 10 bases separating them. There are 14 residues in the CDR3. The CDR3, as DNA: TGTGCCAGCAGACTTCAATCTAGCACAGATACGCAGTATTTT. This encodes CASRLQSSTDTQYF.

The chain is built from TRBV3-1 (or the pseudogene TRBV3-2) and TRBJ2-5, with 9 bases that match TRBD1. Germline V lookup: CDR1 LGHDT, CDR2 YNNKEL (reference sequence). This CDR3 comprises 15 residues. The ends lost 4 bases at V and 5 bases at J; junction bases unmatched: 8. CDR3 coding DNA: TGTGCCAGCAGCCGATGGGACAGGGTAGGGGAGACCCAGTACTTC. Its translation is CASSRWDRVGETQYF.